A single sample is the source of the 32 T cell receptor beta chains below, sequenced in a study of control samples from healthy donors and cancer patients. Method: immunoSEQ multiplex PCR; TCRdb's copy keeps in-frame clones and lacks some. The sample comprises approximately 150,000 clones, around 94% of which are singletons, and around 1.3% rests with the top ten. Sequenced input: blood. The receptors originated from a woman aged 18-35 years in good health.

CDR3 loop: CASSIGLNQPQHF. The DNA of the CDR3 is TGTGCCAGCAGCATTGGACTTAATCAGCCCCAGCATTTT. The gene calls are TRBV11-2 and TRBJ1-5; no clear D gene. V lost 5 bases and J lost 4, with 9 bases in between. The CDR3 has 13 amino acids. The germline gives CDR1 SGHAT, CDR2 FQNNGV.

The chain has TRBV3-1 (or the pseudogene TRBV3-2) and TRBJ1-1; perhaps TRBD1 as D (6 bases). The CDR3 loop spans 17 amino acids. Trimming pared 4 bases from V and 5 bases from J, leaving 23 bases between. The germline CDR1 and CDR2 sequences are LGHDT and YNNKEL (reference sequence). The CDR3 nucleotides are TGTGCCAGCAGCCCCTCGAACAGGGTAGGAGGGAGAACTGAAGCTTTCTTT. Translated, it gives CASSPSNRVGGRTEAFF.

The chain couples TRBV18 to TRBJ1-1, with D possibly being TRBD1 (5 bases). Germline assignment: CDR1 KGHSH and CDR2 LQKENI. V lost 0 bases and J 5 bases, leaving 13 bases between the germline ends. This CDR3 has 15 amino acids. The CDR3 loop is CASSPPGGGGTEAFF. Written as DNA, the CDR3 is TGTGCCAGCTCACCACCGGGGGGTGGAGGTACTGAAGCTTTCTTT.

This chain connects TRBV27 to TRBJ2-1, with D uncertain. Germline V gene data show CDR1 as MNHEY and CDR2 as SMNVEV (reference sequence). V lost 2 bases and J lost 5, with 7 bases in between. The CDR3 contains 13 residues. The CDR3 spells CASSLPGDNEQFF. The CDR3 DNA sequence: TGTGCCAGCAGTTTACCTGGGGACAATGAGCAGTTCTTC.

The DNA of the CDR3 is TGTGCCAGCAGCAAAGGACAGGGGCCCTACAATGAGCAGTTCTTC. It yields the protein CASSKGQGPYNEQFF. The rearrangement joins TRBV21-1 to TRBJ2-1; the table assigns TRBD1, which was not confirmed against the DNA. TRBV21-1 is a pseudogene. This CDR3 region has 15 residues.

The table lists this clone with a count of one. This chain links TRBV12-3 or TRBV12-4 with TRBJ1-4, with TRBD1 matching 9 bases. This CDR3 region has 13 residues. Germline trimming cut 3 bases from V and 7 bases from J; bases unmatched to any gene: 0. This chain's CDR3 is CASSLGQGEKLFF. CDR3 coding DNA: TGTGCCAGCAGTTTGGGACAGGGTGAAAAACTGTTTTTT.

The V gene is TRBV19, the J gene TRBJ1-2, with 7 bases aligning to TRBD1. Germline CDR1 is LNHDA and CDR2 is SQIVND (reference sequence). With 7 bases clipped from V and 3 bases from J, the junction kept 8 bases outside the gene matches. The CDR3 runs 14 residues. Here the CDR3 DNA reads TGTGCCAGTAACGATATCGGACAGGACTATGGCTACACCTTC. Translating it yields CASNDIGQDYGYTF.

The rearrangement joins TRBV2 to TRBJ2-2; D is perhaps TRBD2 (7 bases). There are 15 residues in the CDR3. Trimming stripped 6 bases from V and 6 bases from J, with 17 bases between. CDR1 and CDR2 (germline): SNHLY, FYNNEI. Here the CDR3 DNA reads TGTGCCAGCAGATTAACCACAGGGAGGGCCGGGGAGCTGTTTTTT. Translating gives CASRLTTGRAGELFF.

This sequence joins TRBV28 and TRBJ1-1; no clear D. This CDR3 is built from 12 residues. V gave up 3 bases and J gave up 8 bases, with 10 bases separating them. The germline V gene has CDR1 MDHEN and CDR2 SYDVKM. CDR3 protein: CASSLLGSEAFF. DNA for the CDR3: TGTGCCAGCAGTTTGTTAGGGTCCGAAGCTTTCTTT.

V and J are TRBV7-9 and TRBJ2-2; TRBD2 matches 7 bases. Germline V lookup: CDR1 SEHNR, CDR2 FQNEAQ (reference sequence). The CDR3 consists of 16 residues. The ends lost 5 bases at V and 0 bases at J; junction bases unmatched: 6. CDR3 region: CASSGRVPSNTGELFF. The CDR3 DNA reads TGTGCCAGCAGCGGGAGGGTCCCTTCGAACACCGGGGAGCTGTTTTTT. The full variable domain, its missing parts supplied by reference TRBV7-9 and TRBJ2-2, is DTGVSQNPRHKITKRGQNVTFRCDPISEHNRLYWYRQTLGQGPEFLTYFQNEAQLEKSRLLSDRFSAERPKGSFSTLEIQRTEQGDSAMYLCASSGRVPSNTGELFFGEGSRLTVL.

This clone has only one observation. This chain links TRBV6-2 or TRBV6-3 with TRBJ2-3; D unresolved. CDR1 and CDR2 from the germline V gene are MNHEY and SVGEGT. The V end lost 6 bases, the J end lost 2 bases, and 9 bases lay between the germline ends. The CDR3 runs 13 residues. Here the CDR3 DNA reads TGTGCCAGCAGCCGACGGTCCACAGATACGCAGTATTTT. Translating gives CASSRRSTDTQYF.

V is TRBV12-3 or TRBV12-4 and J is TRBJ2-7; maybe TRBD2 (5 bases). Trimming left V 4 bases short and J 4 bases short, with 11 bases between. This CDR3 is 13 amino acids long. The DNA for the CDR3 is TGTGCCAGCAGTTCCTCGGGAACATACGAGCAGTACTTC. Its protein is CASSSSGTYEQYF.

The chain uses TRBV6-5 and TRBJ1-2; 11 bases are a match to TRBD1. Germline values: CDR1 MNHEY, CDR2 SVGAGI. V was pared by 9 bases and J by 8 bases, with 11 bases of the junction left unmatched. There are 14 residues in the CDR3. CDR3 nucleotides: TGTGCCAGTAGACCCGGGACAGGGGGAGGAGGCTACACCTTC. Protein sequence: CASRPGTGGGGYTF.

This clone was observed once. The chain is built from TRBV19 and TRBJ2-7; 9 bases align to TRBD1. CDR1 and CDR2 (germline): LNHDA, SQIVND (reference sequence). The CDR3 sequence is 14 residues long. V lost 5 bases, J lost 3 bases, and 5 bases stayed unmatched. CDR3 nucleotide sequence: TGTGCCAGTAGTTCTCCGGACAGGGGCTACGAGCAGTACTTC. It is translated as CASSSPDRGYEQYF.

The chain combines TRBV6-5 with TRBJ2-5; a possible D gene is TRBD1 (6 bases). CDR3 size: 16 residues. Germline V lookup: CDR1 MNHEY, CDR2 SVGAGI. Between the trimmed V and J ends, which lost 4 bases and 1 base, there was a span of 16 bases. The CDR3 DNA follows: TGTGCCAGCAGTTCCGCTCGGACAGCCTTCCAAGAGACCCAGTACTTC. This translates into CASSSARTAFQETQYF.

The CDR3 sequence is CASSNPTSGNQETQYF. CDR3 nucleotide sequence: TGTGCCAGCAGCAACCCGACTAGCGGGAATCAAGAGACCCAGTACTTC. V and J are TRBV27 and TRBJ2-5; the match to TRBD2 covers 11 bases. The CDR3 contains 16 residues. Per the germline V gene, CDR1 is MNHEY and CDR2 is SMNVEV (reference sequence). With V trimmed by 6 bases and J by 2 bases, 8 bases remained unmatched.

The chain carries TRBV6-1 and TRBJ1-2; D unclear. V was shortened by 0 bases and J by 7 bases, with 12 bases between the two germline ends. Germline V lookup: CDR1 MNHNS, CDR2 SASEGT. CDR3 length: 14 amino acids. CDR3 sequence: CASSEADWTGGYTF. The CDR3 DNA follows: TGTGCCAGCAGTGAAGCAGACTGGACCGGTGGCTACACCTTC.

This rearrangement joins TRBV4-3 to TRBJ2-7, with TRBD2 matching 14 bases. V dropped 5 bases and J dropped 7; count of bases not matched to a gene: 13. Germline CDR1 LGHNA, CDR2 YSLEER. This CDR3 is built from 17 residues. The CDR3 protein is CASSAGTSGRELREQYF. The CDR3 coding sequence is TGCGCCAGCAGCGCCGGGACTAGCGGGAGAGAACTTCGTGAGCAGTACTTC.

This chain connects TRBV7-9 to TRBJ1-1; the match to TRBD1 covers 10 bases. V trimming: 5 bases; J trimming: 0 bases; junction bases outside the gene matches: 6. Germline CDR1 is SEHNR and CDR2 is FQNEAQ (reference sequence). The CDR3 length is 16 residues. CDR3 protein: CASSARTGGLNTEAFF. The DNA for the CDR3 is TGTGCCAGCAGCGCTCGGACAGGGGGGCTGAACACTGAAGCTTTCTTT. The full variable domain, rest sourced from reference TRBV7-9 and TRBJ1-1, is DTGVSQNPRHKITKRGQNVTFRCDPISEHNRLYWYRQTLGQGPEFLTYFQNEAQLEKSRLLSDRFSAERPKGSFSTLEIQRTEQGDSAMYLCASSARTGGLNTEAFFGQGTRLTVV.

This clone appeared once. This chain uses TRBV7-8 with TRBJ1-3; TRBD1 agrees at 8 bases. Trimming removed 5 bases from V and 6 bases from J; junction bases left unmatched: 6. This CDR3 has 14 amino acids. Germline CDR1 reads SGHVS; CDR2 reads FQNEAQ. CDR3 residues: CASSPRTGSNTIYF. CDR3 DNA: TGTGCCAGCAGCCCAAGGACAGGGTCAAACACCATATATTTT.

The V call is TRBV5-4, the J call TRBJ2-2; 9 bases are a match to TRBD1. The CDR3 totals 15 residues. Germline trimming cut 8 bases from V and 7 bases from J; bases unmatched to any gene: 12. Germline-derived CDR1 and CDR2 are SGHNT and YYREEE (reference sequence). The CDR3 loop reads CASFPGTGYSGELFF. The CDR3 DNA follows: TGTGCCAGTTTCCCCGGGACAGGGTACAGCGGGGAGCTGTTTTTT.

The rearrangement joins TRBV4-2 to TRBJ1-6, with TRBD1 identical over 7 bases. V lost 4 bases, J lost 7 bases, and 7 bases stayed unmatched. There are 15 residues in the CDR3. Germline CDR1 LGHNA, CDR2 YNFKEQ. In DNA form, the CDR3 reads TGTGCCAGCAGCCTCGAGGGGGCGAGGAATTCACCCCTCCACTTT. Encoded protein: CASSLEGARNSPLHF.

This chain joins TRBV6-6 and TRBJ1-1; D perhaps matches TRBD1 (6 bases). This CDR3 has 12 residues. CDR1 and CDR2 from the germline V gene are MNHNY and SVGAGI (reference sequence). The V gene lost 6 bases and the J gene lost 1 base, with 6 bases spanning the gap. This chain's CDR3 is CASRQGNTEAFF. The CDR3 DNA follows: TGTGCCAGCAGACAGGGGAACACTGAAGCTTTCTTT.

This clone was seen more than once but under ten times. This sequence joins TRBV6-4 and TRBJ2-1; 11 bases match TRBD2. CDR1 and CDR2 (germline): MRHNA, SNTAGT. The CDR3 is 15 residues long. V lost 0 bases, J lost 6 bases, and 1 base stayed unmatched. The CDR3 loop reads CASSDSSGGANEQFF. The CDR3 nucleotides read TGTGCCAGCAGTGACTCTAGCGGGGGGGCCAATGAGCAGTTCTTC.

The V and J genes are TRBV18 and TRBJ2-5, with TRBD2 identical over 9 bases. V lost 2 bases, J lost 1 base, and 2 bases stayed unmatched. The germline gives CDR1 KGHSH, CDR2 LQKENI. There are 15 residues in the CDR3. The CDR3 reads CASSPAGGPQETQYF. The CDR3 DNA sequence: TGTGCCAGCTCACCAGCGGGAGGGCCCCAAGAGACCCAGTACTTC.

The chain employs TRBV6-4 and TRBJ1-4, with 7 positions matching TRBD1. With V trimmed by 9 bases and J by 1 base, 17 bases remained unmatched. Germline V lookup: CDR1 MRHNA, CDR2 SNTAGT. The CDR3 spans 18 residues. The DNA for the CDR3 is TGTGCCAGAAACAGCGTAGGGGGCCTTGGGGGAACTAATGAAAAACTGTTTTTT. It encodes CARNSVGGLGGTNEKLFF.

The chain has TRBV19 and TRBJ1-2, with 7 bases identical to TRBD1. The ends lost 3 bases at V and 4 bases at J; junction bases unmatched: 2. This CDR3 region has 13 residues. The germline CDR1 and CDR2 sequences are LNHDA and SQIVND (reference sequence). This CDR3 reads CASSITGAYGYTF. DNA for the CDR3: TGTGCCAGTAGTATCACAGGGGCCTATGGCTACACCTTC.

In the case of this clone: Mismatch with germline at one junction end may stem from a read error. This chain connects TRBV11-3 to TRBJ2-5, with 8 bases identical to TRBD1. In germline, CDR1 is SGHNT, CDR2 YENEEA. The CDR3 runs to 13 residues. CDR3 sequence reads: CAGSFGQGETQYF. CDR3 DNA sequence: TGTGCCGGCAGCTTCGGACAGGGAGAGACCCAGTACTTC. Filled out from reference TRBV11-3 and TRBJ2-5, the complete variable domain reads EAGVVQSPRYKIIEKKQPVAFWCNPISGHNTLYWYLQNLGQGPELLIRYENEEAVDDSQLPKDRFSAERLKGVDSTLKIQPAELGDSAVYLCAGSFGQGETQYFGPGTRLLVL.

The chain uses TRBV7-9 and TRBJ1-1; 9 positions agree with TRBD1. With 5 bases clipped from V and 10 bases from J, the junction kept 5 bases outside the gene matches. The V gene's germline CDR1 is SEHNR and CDR2 FQNEAQ (reference sequence). The CDR3 runs 12 residues. CDR3 DNA: TGTGCCAGCAGCCCGGACAGGGGCGGAGCTTTCTTT. The encoded protein is CASSPDRGGAFF.

This clone was seen more than once but under ten times. The chain couples TRBV28 to TRBJ2-1; D possibly matches TRBD1 or TRBD2 (5 bases each). Germline CDR1 reads MDHEN; CDR2 reads SYDVKM. This CDR3 has 19 amino acids. Trimming took off 5 bases at V and 0 bases at J, with 23 bases between the two ends. This chain's CDR3 is CASSPRTSSRVGSYNEQFF. For the CDR3, the DNA is TGTGCCAGCAGTCCCCGGACCTCTAGCAGGGTTGGCTCCTACAATGAGCAGTTCTTC.

This sequence joins TRBV9 and TRBJ2-1; possible D gene TRBD2, 5 bases. Germline V gene data show CDR1 as SGDLS and CDR2 as YYNGEE. V lost 7 bases and J lost 10, with 15 bases in between. The CDR3 is 12 residues long. In DNA, the CDR3 is TGTGCCAGCGGGAGCACATATGGAGAGCAGTTCTTC. Encoded protein: CASGSTYGEQFF.

CDR3 residues: CASSGALRETQYF. Here the CDR3 DNA reads TGTGCCAGCAGCGGAGCCCTAAGGGAGACCCAGTACTTC. The chain joins TRBV7-6 to TRBJ2-5; D unresolved. This CDR3 comprises 13 residues. Germline CDR1 reads SGHVS; CDR2 reads FNYEAQ. Trimming stripped 5 bases from V and 5 bases from J, with 12 bases between. Variable domain in full (rest from reference TRBV7-6 and TRBJ2-5): GAGVSQSPRYKVTKRGQDVALRCDPISGHVSLYWYRQALGQGPEFLTYFNYEAQQDKSGLPNDRFSAERPEGSISTLTIQRTEQRDSAMYRCASSGALRETQYFGPGTRLLVL.